These 24 T cell receptor beta chains originate from one sample sequenced in a study of early T cells in non-severe SARS-CoV-2 infection. MiXCR, applied by TCRdb to the 5' RACE reads, yields one record per CDR3 protein. The sample records 100,000 to 150,000 distinct CDR3 sequences, about 15% being singletons. Sequenced: whole blood. These receptors were taken from an adult who was a healthcare worker with PCR-confirmed SARS-CoV-2 infection or an uninfected control (not recorded which).

This clonotype came up many times. This chain links TRBV7-9 with TRBJ2-2; the D gene is possibly TRBD2 (6 bases). The germline V and J ends were trimmed by 6 bases and 5 bases, with 13 bases remaining between them. The CDR3 runs 14 residues. Germline values: CDR1 SEHNR, CDR2 FQNEAQ (reference sequence). Written as DNA, the CDR3 is TGTGCCAGCAGTGAGACCCGGGGGACCGGGGAGCTGTTTTTT. It encodes CASSETRGTGELFF.

The chain recombines TRBV5-6 with TRBJ1-1; 7 bases are shared with TRBD1. Trimming removed 0 bases from V and 0 bases from J; junction bases left unmatched: 5. CDR1 and CDR2 from the germline V gene are SGHDT and YYEEEE. CDR3 size: 16 residues. The CDR3: CASSLAVTGMNTEAFF. DNA of the CDR3: TGTGCCAGCAGCTTGGCGGTGACAGGGATGAACACTGAAGCTTTCTTT.

The sample holds a few counts of this clonotype. This rearrangement joins TRBV18 to TRBJ2-7; the match to TRBD2 covers 11 bases. The CDR3 sequence is 15 residues long. Per germline, CDR1 KGHSH and CDR2 LQKENI. With V trimmed by 6 bases and J by 5 bases, 9 bases remained unmatched. In nucleotides, the CDR3 is TGTGCCAGCTCTCAAATAGCGGGGGGGCACGACGAGCAGTACTTC. Its protein product is CASSQIAGGHDEQYF.

This clonotype was found many times. The CDR3 loop reads CASSEDSKVSGNTIYF. The CDR3 coding sequence is TGTGCCAGCTCGGAGGACAGTAAAGTCTCTGGAAACACCATATATTTT. The chain joins TRBV18 to TRBJ1-3, with D possibly being TRBD1 (6 bases). Per the germline V gene, CDR1 is KGHSH and CDR2 is LQKENI. The germline V and J ends were trimmed by 6 bases and 0 bases, with 15 bases remaining between them. This CDR3 comprises 16 residues.

Only a few counts were recorded for this clonotype. The chain combines TRBV5-1 with TRBJ2-3, with 11 bases matching TRBD2. Germline V gene sequence: CDR1 SGHRS, CDR2 YFSETQ. V was clipped by 3 bases and J by 4 bases; unmatched bases: 13. CDR3 length equals 18 residues. The CDR3 region is CASSSGTSGPPSPDTQYF. Here the CDR3 DNA reads TGCGCCAGCAGCTCGGGGACTAGCGGTCCCCCCTCGCCAGATACGCAGTATTTT.

The rearrangement uses TRBV30 and TRBJ1-2, with D uncertain. Germline-derived CDR1 and CDR2 are GTSNPN and SVGIG (reference sequence). CDR3 length: 13 residues. V was trimmed by 0 bases and J by 4 bases, leaving 9 bases between them. The CDR3 DNA sequence: TGTGCCTGGAGTGTGGCGCAGCTCTATGGCTACACCTTC. This sequence encodes CAWSVAQLYGYTF.

This clonotype was counted at least ten times. The chain has TRBV12-3 or TRBV12-4 and TRBJ1-4; D remains ambiguous. The CDR3 loop spans 14 amino acids. V dropped 5 bases and J dropped 4 bases, with 11 bases sitting between them. CDR3 DNA: TGTGCCAGCAGTCGCCAAGGCAGTAATGAAAAACTGTTTTTT. Its translation is CASSRQGSNEKLFF.

This clonotype was observed a few times. The V gene is TRBV3-1, the J gene TRBJ2-1, with D tentatively TRBD2 (6 bases). Germline CDR1 LGHDT, CDR2 YNNKEL (reference sequence). Trimming took off 0 bases at V and 13 bases at J, with 10 bases between the two ends. This CDR3 has 12 amino acids. CDR3 sequence (DNA): TGTGCCAGCAGCCAAGATTGGAGGGGTCAGTTCTTC. It translates to CASSQDWRGQFF.

This clonotype appeared many times. The chain employs TRBV7-3 and TRBJ1-1; TRBD1 agrees at 9 bases. The CDR3 extends over 13 amino acids. Germline assignment: CDR1 SGHTA and CDR2 FQGTGA. V lost 4 bases to trimming and J lost 4 bases; unmatched junction nucleotides: 1. The CDR3 loop is CASSSDRGTEAFF. In DNA form, the CDR3 reads TGTGCCAGCAGCTCGGACAGGGGCACTGAAGCTTTCTTT.

J is TRBJ1-2 and V is TRBV3-1; 7 nucleotides line up with TRBD1. Germline assignment: CDR1 LGHDT and CDR2 YNNKEL (reference sequence). This CDR3 is built from 15 residues. Trimming cost V 4 bases and J 3 bases; bases outside gene matches: 8. The CDR3 region is CASSPRGGQDYGYTF. The CDR3 DNA reads TGTGCCAGCAGCCCACGAGGCGGACAGGACTATGGCTACACCTTC.

This clonotype was counted only a few times. The CDR3 bases are TGTGCCAGCGGGCGGGTCGCCCAGTACTTC. Its protein product is CASGRVAQYF. This chain connects TRBV11-2 to TRBJ2-5; TRBD2 might be the D (5 bases). The germline CDR1 and CDR2 sequences are SGHAT and FQNNGV. The CDR3 consists of 10 residues. V was clipped by 8 bases and J by 9 bases, with 10 bases between them.

This clonotype was seen more than once but under ten times. This chain uses TRBV18 with TRBJ2-2; no clear D gene. Germline values: CDR1 KGHSH, CDR2 LQKENI. The V end was cut by 5 bases, the J end by 0 bases, with 13 bases between. The CDR3 length is 16 residues. This chain's CDR3 is CASSAVRSTNTGELFF. The CDR3 DNA follows: TGTGCCAGCTCAGCTGTACGGAGCACGAACACCGGGGAGCTGTTTTTT.

This clonotype showed up just a few times. The chain combines TRBV7-8 with TRBJ2-5; D remains unclear. The germline CDR1 and CDR2 sequences are SGHVS and FQNEAQ. Deletions cut 2 bases from V and 3 bases from J, with 19 bases between. CDR3 size: 17 residues. The DNA of the CDR3 is TGTGCCAGCAGCTTAAGGTATCCCTCTCGAAAGGAAGAGACCCAGTACTTC. Amino acid sequence: CASSLRYPSRKEETQYF.

The CDR3 sequence: CSVVWLAGVHQETQYF. For the CDR3, the DNA is TGCAGCGTTGTCTGGCTAGCGGGGGTCCACCAAGAGACCCAGTACTTC. The chain recombines TRBV29-1 with TRBJ2-5; TRBD2 matches 10 bases. The CDR3 runs to 16 residues. Germline CDR1 SQVTM, CDR2 ANQGSEA. V gave up 4 bases and J gave up 0 bases; unmatched junction bases: 8. The entire variable domain, with the rest obtained from reference TRBV29-1 and TRBJ2-5, is as follows: SAVISQKPSRDICQRGTSLTIQCQVDSQVTMMFWYRQQPGQSLTLIATANQGSEATYESGFVIDKFPISRPNLTFSTLTVSNMSPEDSSIYLCSVVWLAGVHQETQYFGPGTRLLVL.

This clonotype was recorded many times. The chain carries TRBV5-7 and TRBJ2-1; D gene ambiguous. TRBV5-7 counts as an open reading frame of uncertain function. Trimming took 2 bases from V and 5 from J, leaving 8 bases between them. The CDR3 sequence is 13 residues long. The CDR3: CASSLAGNNEQFF. As DNA, the CDR3 is TGTGCCAGCAGCTTAGCAGGTAACAATGAGCAGTTCTTC.

This sequence joins TRBV4-1 and TRBJ2-1; D remains unclear. The CDR3 length is 12 residues. Germline lookup yields CDR1 MGHRA and CDR2 YSYEKL. Trimming shortened V by 4 bases and J by 9 bases, and 10 bases separated the two germline ends. Here the CDR3 reads CASSRSIGEQFF. The CDR3 DNA reads as TGCGCCAGCAGCCGATCCATTGGTGAGCAGTTCTTC.

This clonotype was picked up a small number of times. The V and J genes are TRBV7-9 and TRBJ2-5; 10 bases line up with TRBD1. The CDR3 has 15 amino acids. The germline V gene has CDR1 SEHNR and CDR2 FQNEAQ (reference sequence). The trim removed 5 bases at V and 3 bases at J, leaving 6 bases unmatched. The CDR3 sequence is CASSPRQGAKETQYF. For the CDR3, the DNA is TGTGCCAGCAGCCCGAGACAGGGGGCAAAAGAGACCCAGTACTTC.

This clonotype was counted a few times. The chain couples TRBV18 to TRBJ1-5, with D possibly matching TRBD1 (5 bases). V lost 3 bases and J 7 bases, leaving 10 bases between the germline ends. Germline V gives CDR1 KGHSH, CDR2 LQKENI. The CDR3 extends over 13 amino acids. In nucleotides, the CDR3 is TGTGCCAGCTCACCCAGTCGGGACCAGCCCCAGCATTTT. Translation: CASSPSRDQPQHF.

The sample holds a few counts of this clonotype. V gene TRBV29-1 combines with J gene TRBJ2-1, with D perhaps matching TRBD2 (5 bases). The germline V gene has CDR1 SQVTM and CDR2 ANQGSEA. V dropped 6 bases and J dropped 0 bases, with 12 bases sitting between them. The CDR3 has 14 amino acids. CDR3 sequence (DNA): TGCAGCGTCGGCGGGCAGAACTCCTACAATGAGCAGTTCTTC. This encodes CSVGGQNSYNEQFF.

The J gene is TRBJ2-2, the V gene TRBV6-1; 8 bases are shared with TRBD1. Trimming took 5 bases from V and 3 from J; bases not matched to a gene: 5. Germline CDR1 is MNHNS and CDR2 is SASEGT. CDR3 length: 15 amino acids. The CDR3 reads CASSLVQGDTGELFF. CDR3 in DNA: TGTGCCAGCAGTTTAGTACAGGGGGACACCGGGGAGCTGTTTTTT.

This clonotype was picked up a small number of times. V gene TRBV5-1 combines with J gene TRBJ1-6, with D possibly matching TRBD1 (5 bases). Per the germline V gene, CDR1 is SGHRS and CDR2 is YFSETQ. The V end lost 0 bases, the J end lost 7 bases, and 11 bases lay between the germline ends. The CDR3 has 15 amino acids. In DNA, the CDR3 is TGCGCCAGCAGCTTGGAGCGTCAGGGAAATTCACCCCTCCACTTT. Translation: CASSLERQGNSPLHF.

This chain uses TRBV7-9 with TRBJ1-4; D is ambiguous. The V gene lost 5 bases and the J gene lost 8 bases, with 15 bases spanning the gap. Germline values: CDR1 SEHNR, CDR2 FQNEAQ (reference sequence). This CDR3 spans 14 amino acids. CDR3 nucleotides: TGTGCCAGCAGCGATGGGCCCGGAGGCGAAAAACTGTTTTTT. Its translation: CASSDGPGGEKLFF.

This clonotype is a singleton in its sample. The V call is TRBV29-1, the J call TRBJ2-2, with a possible D match to TRBD1 (6 bases). This CDR3 spans 16 amino acids. The germline V gene encodes CDR1 SQVTM and CDR2 ANQGSEA. Trimming took 1 base from V and 5 from J, leaving 17 bases between them. Written as DNA, the CDR3 is TGCAGCGTTGAAGGGTACAGGGCGAGTTCTACCGGGGAGCTGTTTTTT. The encoded protein is CSVEGYRASSTGELFF.

This clonotype has just a few counts. The chain links TRBV20-1 to TRBJ2-1; tentative D call: TRBD2 (7 bases). The CDR3 has 16 amino acids. Trimming shortened V by 5 bases and J by 9 bases, and 26 bases separated the two germline ends. CDR1 and CDR2 from the germline V gene are DFQATT and SNEGSKA (reference sequence). CDR3 loop: CSARFSGGGDFSEQFF. The CDR3 nucleotides read TGCAGTGCTCGGTTTTCCGGAGGGGGGGACTTTAGTGAGCAGTTCTTC.